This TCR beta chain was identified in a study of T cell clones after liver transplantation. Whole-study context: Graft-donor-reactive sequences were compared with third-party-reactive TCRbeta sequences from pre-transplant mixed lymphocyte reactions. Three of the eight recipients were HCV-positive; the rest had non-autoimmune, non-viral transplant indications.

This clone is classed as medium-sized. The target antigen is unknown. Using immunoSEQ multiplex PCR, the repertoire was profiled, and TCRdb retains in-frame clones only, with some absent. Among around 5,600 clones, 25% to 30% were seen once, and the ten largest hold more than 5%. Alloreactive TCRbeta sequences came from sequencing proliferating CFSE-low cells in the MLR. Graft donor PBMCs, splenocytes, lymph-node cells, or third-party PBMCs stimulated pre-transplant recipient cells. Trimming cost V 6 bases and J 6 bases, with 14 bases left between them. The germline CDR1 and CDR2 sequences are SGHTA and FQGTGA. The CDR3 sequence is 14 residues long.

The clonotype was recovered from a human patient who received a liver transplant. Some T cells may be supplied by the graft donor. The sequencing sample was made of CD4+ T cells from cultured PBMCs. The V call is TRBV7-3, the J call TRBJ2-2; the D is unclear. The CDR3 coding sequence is TGTGCCAGCAGACCCAGAGTGGGCCCCGGGGAGCTGTTTTTT. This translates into CASRPRVGPGELFF. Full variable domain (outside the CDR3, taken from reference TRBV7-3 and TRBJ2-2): GAGVSQTPSNKVTEKGKYVELRCDPISGHTALYWYRQSLGQGPEFLIYFQGTGAADDSGLPNDRFFAVRPEGSVSTLKIQRTERGDSAVYLCASRPRVGPGELFFGEGSRLTVL.